This is a list of T cell receptor beta chains from one sample in a study of graft-versus-host responses after intestinal transplantation. Antigens for these TCRs are unknown. Assay used: immunoSEQ multiplex PCR; TCRdb lists only in-frame clones, some missing. The sample comprises 65,000 to 90,000 clones, roughly 90% of which are singletons, and about 2.7% rests with the top ten. The sample in question was unstimulated CD8+ T cells sorted from spleen or lymph node cells, obtained before intestinal transplant. The receptors derive from a human donor who received an intestinal transplant. Both conserved end residues are part of each CDR3. Fields, in order: CDR3 protein, V gene, D gene. The D gene is left open where the match is weak.

CDR3: CASSFFGDEQFF
V: TRBV11-2
D: .

CDR3: CASSVEDRGYEQYF
V: TRBV9
D: .

CDR3: CASSDPRETGDSYEQYF
V: TRBV6-1
D: TRBD1

CDR3: CASRGGSTYNEQFF
V: TRBV27
D: TRBD2

CDR3: CASSQVKLAGRDEQFF
V: TRBV4-1
D: TRBD2

CDR3: CASSIPQAGEQYF
V: TRBV2
D: TRBD2

CDR3: CASSEGRYSYEQYF
V: TRBV10-2
D: .

CDR3: CASSGGLSVNEQFF
V: TRBV2
D: .

CDR3: CASTQIGAVNTEAFF
V: TRBV5-6
D: .

CDR3: CASSFTSVETQYF
V: TRBV27
D: .

CDR3: CASSSPGQGQETQYF
V: TRBV5-1
D: TRBD1